This T cell receptor beta chain was found in a study of T cell clones after liver transplantation. The overall study: Subjects received no induction therapy and standard immunosuppression until randomization at 12-24 months post-transplant.

This clone was detected once. This CDR3 contains 17 residues. The V gene's germline CDR1 is SGHAT and CDR2 FQDESV (reference sequence). V shed 1 base and J shed 4 bases, with 16 bases lying between them. The method was immunoSEQ multiplex PCR; TCRdb's version includes in-frame clones alone and lacks a portion of them. The sample has about 20,000 clones, just under 80% seen once. The source was CD8+ T cells from blood, collected 52 to 60 months after liver transplant. This sequence was found in a human patient who received a liver transplant. Some T cells may be graft donor cells. The rearrangement joins TRBV11-1 to TRBJ2-2; D is possibly TRBD1 (6 bases). In DNA form, the CDR3 reads TGTGCCAGCAGCTTAGTCGGCAGGGGAGTAGGCACCGGGGAGCTGTTTTTT. Encoded protein: CASSLVGRGVGTGELFF.